These 28 T cell receptor beta chains were sequenced from one sample in a study of blood T cell repertoires in COVID-19. Generated by immunoSEQ multiplex PCR, the TCRdb table keeps only in-frame clones and is missing some. The data hold 110,000 to 150,000 clones, with about 80% observed a single time. The sequenced material came from peripheral blood. These receptors were taken from a man aged 55-75 years with acute or convalescent COVID-19.

The chain joins TRBV2 to TRBJ1-5; weak D call: TRBD1 (5 bases). There are 13 residues in the CDR3. V lost 7 bases and J lost 6, with 13 bases in between. The germline V gene has CDR1 SNHLY and CDR2 FYNNEI. This CDR3 reads CASTSGERQPQHF. CDR3 nucleotide sequence: TGTGCCAGCACCTCGGGGGAGCGTCAGCCCCAGCATTTT.

Details on this clone: The limits of the CDR3 on the DNA are not certain, so only TCRdb's listed CDR3 is given. V and J are TRBV21-1 and TRBJ2-7; TRBD1 is taken as the D call from the table, unchecked against the DNA. TRBV21-1 is assigned pseudogene status. The CDR3 comprises 16 residues, both ends counted. This CDR3 is CASSKNVGTGTYEQYF.

This chain connects TRBV4-3 to TRBJ1-2; D is unresolved. The CDR3 is made up of 15 amino acids. The germline gives CDR1 LGHNA, CDR2 YSLEER. V lost 4 bases and J 6 bases, leaving 18 bases between the germline ends. The CDR3 DNA reads TGCGCCAGCAGCCCAGGCCACATAGAGGGCCATGGCTACACCTTC. This encodes CASSPGHIEGHGYTF.

The rearrangement joins TRBV19 to TRBJ1-5; perhaps TRBD1 as D (6 bases). Germline V gives CDR1 LNHDA, CDR2 SQIVND (reference sequence). The CDR3 loop spans 14 amino acids. V lost 6 bases to trimming and J lost 4 bases, with 13 bases between them. The CDR3 sequence: CASSAQGPNQPQHF. The CDR3 nucleotides are TGTGCCAGTAGCGCACAGGGTCCAAATCAGCCCCAGCATTTT.

The chain joins TRBV21-1 to TRBJ2-1; no DNA check was done on the table's D call, TRBD2. TRBV21-1 counts as a pseudogene. The CDR3 loop spans 15 amino acids. The CDR3 DNA reads TGTGCCAGCAGCAAAGGGGGGACTAGGGCTAATGAGCAGTTCTTC. Its protein is CASSKGGTRANEQFF.

A few counts support this clone. The V call is TRBV6-6, the J call TRBJ1-1; a weak D match, TRBD1 (6 bases). The CDR3 runs 14 residues. Trimming left V 6 bases short and J 3 bases short, with 14 bases between. The germline V gene has CDR1 MNHNY and CDR2 SVGAGI (reference sequence). The CDR3 reads CASRVQGRDTEAFF. The DNA of the CDR3 is TGTGCCAGCAGGGTACAGGGCAGGGACACTGAAGCTTTCTTT.

This clone showed up just once. The V gene is TRBV4-1, the J gene TRBJ1-6; no reliable D call. Germline V CDR1 and CDR2: MGHRA, YSYEKL. The CDR3 is 15 amino acids. V gave up 2 bases and J gave up 7 bases, with 12 bases separating them. CDR3: CASSQLTYLNSPLHF. The DNA of the CDR3 is TGCGCCAGCAGCCAACTTACCTACCTGAATTCACCCCTCCACTTT.

This chain uses TRBV5-6 with TRBJ1-1; maybe TRBD1 (5 bases). V was pared by 5 bases and J by 0 bases, with 8 bases between. The germline V gene has CDR1 SGHDT and CDR2 YYEEEE. The CDR3 is 13 amino acids. CDR3 in DNA: TGTGCCAGCAGAAGACAGATGAACACTGAAGCTTTCTTT. Its translation: CASRRQMNTEAFF.

The V gene is TRBV7-9, the J gene TRBJ2-2, with 8 bases matching TRBD1. The CDR3 extends over 16 amino acids. Trimming removed 5 bases from V and 0 bases from J; junction bases left unmatched: 5. From germline, CDR1 is SEHNR and CDR2 FQNEAQ (reference sequence). The CDR3 region is CASSPMGQANTGELFF. In DNA, the CDR3 is TGTGCCAGCAGCCCGATGGGACAGGCGAACACCGGGGAGCTGTTTTTT.

The sample holds one count of this clone. V gene TRBV5-1 combines with J gene TRBJ2-1; possible D gene TRBD2, 5 bases. The CDR3 has 14 amino acids. Germline assignment: CDR1 SGHRS and CDR2 YFSETQ. V lost 1 base, J lost 7 bases, and 12 bases lay in between. The CDR3: CASSLLGVWNEQFF. The CDR3 bases are TGCGCCAGCAGCTTGTTGGGAGTATGGAATGAGCAGTTCTTC. Using reference TRBV5-1 and TRBJ2-1 for the parts outside the CDR3, the full variable domain is KAGVTQTPRYLIKTRGQQVTLSCSPISGHRSVSWYQQTPGQGLQFLFEYFSETQRNKGNFPGRFSGRQFSNSRSEMNVSTLELGDSALYLCASSLLGVWNEQFFGPGTRLTVL.

The rearrangement joins TRBV5-1 to TRBJ1-6; 8 nucleotides line up with TRBD1. Losses at the gene ends were 4 bases for V and 7 bases for J; bases not matched to a gene: 7. The germline gives CDR1 SGHRS, CDR2 YFSETQ. This CDR3 spans 15 amino acids. The CDR3 DNA reads TGCGCCAGCAGCACTCTGACAGGGGACAATTCACCCCTCCACTTT. Translation gives CASSTLTGDNSPLHF.

V is TRBV19 and J is TRBJ2-6; TRBD1 agrees at 12 bases. CDR1 is LNHDA and CDR2 is SQIVND in the germline V gene (reference sequence). With 8 bases clipped from V and 2 bases from J, the junction kept 4 bases outside the gene matches. This CDR3 is 16 amino acids long. The CDR3 DNA reads as TGTGCCAGTTCAAGGGACAGGGGGCCTGGGGCCAACGTCCTGACTTTC. Amino acid sequence: CASSRDRGPGANVLTF.

The gene calls are TRBV9 and TRBJ1-6; D remains ambiguous. Trimming took 5 bases from V and 7 from J, leaving 7 bases between them. This CDR3 has 12 residues. Germline loops: CDR1 SGDLS, CDR2 YYNGEE. The CDR3 coding sequence is TGTGCCAGCAGTTCGGGGAATTCACCCCTCCACTTT. This gives the protein CASSSGNSPLHF.

This chain links TRBV5-1 with TRBJ1-3; possible D gene TRBD1, 5 bases. From germline, CDR1 is SGHRS and CDR2 YFSETQ. V was pared by 4 bases and J by 0 bases, with 14 bases between. This CDR3 contains 16 residues. CDR3 residues: CASSPSTGISGNTIYF. In DNA form, the CDR3 reads TGCGCCAGCAGCCCCTCTACAGGCATCTCTGGAAACACCATATATTTT.

This chain connects TRBV11-1 to TRBJ2-1, with TRBD2 identical over 13 bases. V shed 5 bases and J 4 bases; nucleotides not matched to a gene: 2. The CDR3 has 15 residues. Looked up from germline, CDR1 is SGHAT and CDR2 is FQDESV (reference sequence). In nucleotides, the CDR3 is TGTGCCAGCAGCATGGGACTAGCGGGGTACAATGAGCAGTTCTTC. Translating gives CASSMGLAGYNEQFF.

This chain connects TRBV29-1 to TRBJ2-3; 8 nucleotides line up with TRBD1. Germline V gives CDR1 SQVTM, CDR2 ANQGSEA. The CDR3 runs 12 residues. The trim removed 3 bases at V and 6 bases at J, leaving 2 bases unmatched. DNA of the CDR3: TGCAGCGTTGATCCAGGGGGCGATACGCAGTATTTT. Its translation is CSVDPGGDTQYF.

This chain connects TRBV5-1 to TRBJ2-2; 7 nucleotides agree with TRBD1. The V gene's germline CDR1 is SGHRS and CDR2 YFSETQ. With V trimmed by 0 bases and J by 5 bases, 1 base remained unmatched. The CDR3 runs to 14 residues. CDR3: CASSLEGATGELFF. The DNA of the CDR3 is TGCGCCAGCAGCTTGGAGGGGGCGACCGGGGAGCTGTTTTTT.

The rearrangement joins TRBV29-1 to TRBJ2-3, with 7 bases fitting TRBD2. Trimming took 4 bases from V and 1 from J; bases not matched to a gene: 5. Germline V gene data show CDR1 as SQVTM and CDR2 as ANQGSEA. This CDR3 contains 14 residues. CDR3 DNA sequence: TGCAGCGTTGTATTAGCGGGCCGCACAGATACGCAGTATTTT. It yields the protein CSVVLAGRTDTQYF.

The rearrangement uses TRBV10-3 and TRBJ1-1, with no clear D. The germline CDR1 and CDR2 sequences are ENHRY and SYGVKD. The V end was cut by 4 bases, the J end by 10 bases, with 13 bases between. The CDR3 covers 12 residues. The CDR3 coding sequence is TGTGCCATCAGTGGCGGAACACTGATAGCTTTCTTT. Amino acids: CAISGGTLIAFF.

This sequence joins TRBV28 and TRBJ1-2, with 9 bases matching TRBD1. Germline V gene data show CDR1 as MDHEN and CDR2 as SYDVKM. This CDR3 region has 14 residues. Trimming removed 8 bases from V and 6 bases from J; junction bases left unmatched: 10. The CDR3 here is CASANPGQGNGYTF. The CDR3 DNA follows: TGTGCCAGCGCCAATCCGGGACAGGGTAATGGCTACACCTTC.

This chain joins TRBV18 and TRBJ2-7; D call uncertain. Germline V lookup: CDR1 KGHSH, CDR2 LQKENI. This CDR3 is built from 14 residues. The germline V and J ends were trimmed by 3 bases and 2 bases, with 11 bases remaining between them. Written as DNA, the CDR3 is TGTGCCAGCTCACCTGACGGCGGTCCCTACGAGCAGTACTTC. Encoded protein: CASSPDGGPYEQYF. Looking up the rest from reference TRBV18 and TRBJ2-7 gives the full variable domain: NAGVMQNPRHLVRRRGQEARLRCSPMKGHSHVYWYRQLPEEGLKFMVYLQKENIIDESGMPKERFSAEFPKEGPSILRIQQVVRGDSAAYFCASSPDGGPYEQYFGPGTRLTVT.

The chain has TRBV4-1 and TRBJ2-1; 9 nucleotides line up with TRBD2. Germline V gives CDR1 MGHRA, CDR2 YSYEKL. V was clipped by 3 bases and J by 5 bases; unmatched bases: 5. The CDR3 contains 15 residues. The CDR3 is CASSQAGGGHNEQFF. CDR3 nucleotide sequence: TGCGCCAGCAGCCAGGCGGGAGGGGGGCACAATGAGCAGTTCTTC.

The rearrangement joins TRBV18 to TRBJ1-4, with TRBD1 identical over 8 bases. Germline V lookup: CDR1 KGHSH, CDR2 LQKENI. This CDR3 contains 14 residues. V shed 3 bases and J 10 bases; nucleotides not matched to a gene: 7. The CDR3 is CASSPGTGPVKLFF. CDR3 coding DNA: TGTGCCAGCTCACCCGGGACAGGCCCGGTAAAACTGTTTTTT.

The V gene is TRBV3-1 (or the pseudogene TRBV3-2), the J gene TRBJ2-5, with 8 bases lining up with TRBD2. The CDR3 contains 14 residues. Germline CDR1 and CDR2: LGHDT and YNNKEL (reference sequence). J lost 5 bases, V lost 2 bases, and 4 bases had no gene match. The CDR3 loop is CASSQPGRAETQYF. CDR3 DNA sequence: TGTGCCAGCAGCCAACCCGGGAGGGCCGAGACCCAGTACTTC.

J is TRBJ1-6 and V is TRBV5-1; 11 bases line up with TRBD1. J was trimmed by 8 bases and V by 3 bases; bases with no gene match: 4. CDR1 and CDR2 from the germline V gene are SGHRS and YFSETQ. This CDR3 has 15 amino acids. The CDR3 nucleotides read TGCGCCAGCAGCTCCCGGACAGGGGGCGATTCACCCCTCCACTTT. This sequence encodes CASSSRTGGDSPLHF.

The count of this clone is one. The chain joins TRBV4-3 to TRBJ2-3; 9 bases map to TRBD2. V dropped 1 base and J dropped 4; count of bases not matched to a gene: 12. CDR1 is LGHNA and CDR2 is YSLEER in the germline V gene. The CDR3 consists of 18 residues. The CDR3 DNA reads TGCGCCAGCAGCCAAGGAAGGGCCGCGGGAGGGGGGGCAGATACGCAGTATTTT. Protein sequence: CASSQGRAAGGGADTQYF.

The V gene is TRBV6-2 or TRBV6-3, the J gene TRBJ1-1; no definite D call. The CDR3 spans 16 residues. The V end was cut by 0 bases, the J end by 0 bases, with 11 bases between. Germline V gene data show CDR1 as MNHEY and CDR2 as SVGEGT. This CDR3 is CASSYSSGQLNTEAFF. The CDR3 nucleotides are TGTGCCAGCAGTTACTCAAGCGGGCAGCTGAACACTGAAGCTTTCTTT.

This clone was counted only a few times. This chain uses TRBV7-2 with TRBJ1-2; TRBD1 agrees at 9 bases. Unmatched junction bases numbered 8, after V lost 3 bases and J lost 6 bases. The CDR3 runs 15 residues. CDR1 is SGHTA, CDR2 FQGNSA, per germline. CDR3 region: CASSFLTGGRDGYTF. CDR3 DNA: TGTGCCAGCAGCTTTCTGACAGGGGGTAGGGATGGCTACACCTTC.